This T cell receptor (beta chain) was found in a study of blood T cell repertoires in COVID-19. Study background: The United States, Italy and Spain provided the acute and convalescent COVID-19 samples.

Adults between roughly 18 and 100 years of age took part from 24 US areas. Trimming left V 1 base short and J 4 bases short, with 16 bases between. Germline V gene sequence: CDR1 LGHDT, CDR2 YNNKEL (reference sequence). This CDR3 contains 16 residues. In the source study's methods: Nucleated cell number was recorded as an estimate derived from reference gene primer amplification. Profiled with immunoSEQ multiplex PCR; TCRdb holds only in-frame clones, not every one. V and J calls and clone size follow that table, whereas D and trimming were derived from the DNA. The sample includes around 250,000 clones, about 86% seen only once; the top ten take around 3.6%.

The chain recombines TRBV3-1 (or the pseudogene TRBV3-2) with TRBJ1-2; D possibly corresponds to TRBD1 (6 bases). Sequenced input: PBMCs or T cells enriched from blood (not recorded which). This clonotype was obtained from a man between 45 and 60 years old who had recovered from COVID-19. The CDR3 nucleotides are TGTGCCAGCAGCCAAGTCCCTAACAGGGAGCGCTATGGCTACACCTTC. Amino acid sequence: CASSQVPNRERYGYTF.